This TCR beta chain comes out of a study of shared clonotypes between healthy human individuals. At deep level, the assay was performed. Several immunoSEQ plates received, in even portions, the genomic DNA of each subset. The data were produced by immunoSEQ multiplex PCR, yet TCRdb's version contains in-frame clones alone and is incomplete. The data hold 2,500,000 or so clones, with 80% to 95% observed a single time. On this clone: Its antigen is currently unknown.

CDR3 length: 15 residues. The ends lost 5 bases at V and 1 base at J; junction bases unmatched: 7. Looked up from germline, CDR1 is SQVTM and CDR2 is ANQGSEA. Study-wide results and limits: Tissues were not sampled, only blood, and their repertoires likely differ.

CD4+ cells underwent separation, giving CD45RA+ naive and CD45RA-negative memory subsets. V and J are TRBV29-1 and TRBJ2-3; TRBD1 aligns across 9 bases. Material for sequencing was naive CD4+ T cells from PBMCs. Subset given: CD45RA+ positively selected. This clonotype originated in a young man in good health. Some clones in this sample may be carry-over from other donors' samples. For the CDR3, the DNA is TGCAGCGTTAGAGGGACAGGGACCGGCACAGATACGCAGTATTTT. This gives the protein CSVRGTGTGTDTQYF.